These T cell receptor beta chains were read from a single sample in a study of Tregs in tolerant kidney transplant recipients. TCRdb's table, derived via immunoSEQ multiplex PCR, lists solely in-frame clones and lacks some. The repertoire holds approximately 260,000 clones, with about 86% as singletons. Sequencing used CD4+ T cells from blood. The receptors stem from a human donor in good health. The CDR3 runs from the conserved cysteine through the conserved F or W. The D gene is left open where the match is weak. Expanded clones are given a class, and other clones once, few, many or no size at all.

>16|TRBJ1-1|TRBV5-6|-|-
CASSSIQLTVNTEAFF
TGTGCCAGCAGCTCCATTCAGCTAACCGTTAACACTGAAGCTTTCTTT
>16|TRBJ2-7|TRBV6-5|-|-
CASSFDGQRVIYEQYF
TGTGCCAGCAGTTTCGACGGACAGCGGGTCATTTACGAGCAGTACTTC
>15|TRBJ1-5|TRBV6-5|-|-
CASSRVRGGNQPQHF
TGTGCCAGCAGTCGCGTAAGGGGTGGCAATCAGCCCCAGCATTTT
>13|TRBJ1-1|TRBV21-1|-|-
CASRSGQGPEAFF
TGTGCCAGCAGATCGGGACAGGGCCCTGAAGCTTTCTTT
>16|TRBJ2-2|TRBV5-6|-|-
CASSLTGLTFTGELFF
TGTGCCAGCAGCTTGACCGGACTGACCTTCACCGGGGAGCTGTTTTTT
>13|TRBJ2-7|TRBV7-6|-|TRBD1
CASSLGTGGEQYF
TGTGCCAGCAGCTTAGGGACAGGGGGCGAGCAGTACTTC
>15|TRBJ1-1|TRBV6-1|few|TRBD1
CASNDPQGGNTEAFF
TGTGCCAGCAACGATCCCCAGGGGGGGAACACTGAAGCTTTCTTT
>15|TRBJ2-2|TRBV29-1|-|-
CSAHPGGRGTGELFF
TGCAGCGCCCACCCGGGGGGCCGGGGGACCGGGGAGCTGTTTTTT
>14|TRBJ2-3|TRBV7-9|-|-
CASTRGTERDTQYF
TGTGCCAGCACCCGGGGGACTGAACGGGATACGCAGTATTTT
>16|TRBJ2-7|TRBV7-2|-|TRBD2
CASSLEAQRGRYEQYF
TGTGCCAGCAGCCTAGAGGCCCAGCGGGGGAGGTACGAGCAGTACTTC
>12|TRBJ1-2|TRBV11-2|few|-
CASSLEANGYTF
TGTGCCAGCAGCTTAGAGGCGAATGGCTACACCTTC
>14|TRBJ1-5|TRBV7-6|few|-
CASSLPGSNQPQHF
TGTGCCAGCAGCTTGCCCGGGTCCAATCAGCCCCAGCATTTT
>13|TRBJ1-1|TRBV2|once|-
CASSAAVNTEAFF
TGTGCCAGCAGTGCCGCGGTGAACACTGAAGCTTTCTTT
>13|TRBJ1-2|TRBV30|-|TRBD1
CAWSLGQGVGYTF
TGTGCCTGGAGTCTCGGACAGGGGGTCGGCTACACCTTC
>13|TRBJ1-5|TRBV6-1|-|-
CVSSGQSNQPQHF
TGTGTCAGCAGTGGACAAAGCAATCAGCCCCAGCATTTT
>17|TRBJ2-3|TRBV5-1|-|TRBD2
CASSLLGAGVRADTQYF
TGCGCCAGCAGCCTCCTAGGAGCGGGAGTTAGGGCAGATACGCAGTATTTT
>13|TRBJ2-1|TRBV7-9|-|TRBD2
CASGPTSGNEQFF
TGTGCCAGCGGACCGACTAGCGGGAATGAGCAGTTCTTC
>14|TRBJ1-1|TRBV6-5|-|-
CASSAQGPNTEAFF
TGTGCCAGCAGCGCACAGGGACCGAACACTGAAGCTTTCTTT
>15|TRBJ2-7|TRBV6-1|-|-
CASRDGGRPVDEQYF
TGTGCCAGTAGGGACGGAGGCAGGCCAGTAGACGAGCAGTACTTC
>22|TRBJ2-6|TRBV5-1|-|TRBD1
CASSLTTRDRGSLTSGANVLTF
TGCGCCAGCAGCCTTACTACCCGGGACAGGGGATCCCTTACTTCTGGGGCCAACGTCCTGACTTTC
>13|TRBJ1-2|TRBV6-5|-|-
CASKGGRNYGYTF
TGTGCCAGCAAAGGTGGCAGAAACTATGGCTACACCTTC
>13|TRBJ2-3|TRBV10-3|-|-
CAISESKPDTQYF
TGTGCCATCAGTGAGTCCAAACCAGATACGCAGTATTTT
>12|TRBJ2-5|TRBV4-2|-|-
CASSQGGETQYF
TGTGCCAGCAGCCAGGGAGGTGAGACCCAGTACTTC